This T cell receptor beta chain appears in the sequencing data of a study of CD8 T cells in ankylosing spondylitis. Findings of the study overall: In ankylosing spondylitis patients, matched synovial fluid reportedly showed significant enrichment of disease-linked clones. One TCR beta motif, made up of 7 or 8 highly homologous variants, appeared characteristic of ankylosing spondylitis blood. Earlier studies detected some motif variants in reactive arthritis synovial fluid and blood. Disease-linked clones proved CD8+ and comparatively uncommon in peripheral blood.

In making TCR beta libraries, quantitative 5'-RACE with molecular barcodes was used. TCRdb reprocessed the 5' RACE reads via MiXCR and lists one record per CDR3 protein. Of 100,000 or so distinct CDR3 sequences detected, roughly 8.5% appear once; the ten largest clones hold approximately 29%. This clonotype was recorded at least ten times. Its target is unknown. Germline values: CDR1 SGHRS, CDR2 YFSETQ. The CDR3 is 12 residues long. V lost 5 bases to trimming and J lost 6 bases; unmatched junction nucleotides: 1. The receptor was derived from a male donor with ankylosing spondylitis. The rearrangement links TRBV5-1 to TRBJ2-1, with TRBD1 matching 8 bases. The sequenced sample was blood, either unsorted or a sorted T cell fraction (not recorded which). CDR3 residues: CASRTGGNEQFF. CDR3 DNA sequence: TGCGCCAGCAGAACAGGGGGCAATGAGCAGTTCTTC.